This T cell receptor beta chain appears in the sequencing data of a study of blood T cell repertoires in COVID-19. Study details: From the United States, Italy and Spain came samples of acute and convalescent COVID-19. T cells, B-cell-depleted T cells, or PBMCs supplied cDNA or gDNA.

The germline V gene encodes CDR1 LGHNT and CDR2 FRNRAP. The CDR3 loop spans 13 amino acids. This clone was observed a few times. Mismatch with germline at one junction end may stem from a read error. This table comes from immunoSEQ multiplex PCR, and its TCRdb copy is limited to in-frame clones, with some not included. The data show about 42,000 clones, about 82% seen once. The TCR originated in a man aged 65 to 85 with acute or convalescent COVID-19. The sequencing input was peripheral blood. J is TRBJ1-4 and V is TRBV12-5; 10 positions match TRBD1. The DNA for the CDR3 is TGTGCTAGTGGTTCGCTATCCGGGACAGGGGTGTCGTTT. As protein: CASGSLSGTGVSF.